The rows below give T cell receptor beta chains drawn from one sample of a study of T cell repertoires in cytomegalovirus infection. Each CDR3 protein gets one entry after TCRdb re-called the reads with MiXCR. The profile shows fewer than 550,000 distinct CDR3 sequences, 16% of them singletons. The source material was CD8+ T cells from PBMCs. The receptors here all came from a human donor in good health (CMV status not recorded). Some clones in this sample may be carry-over from other donors' samples. The CDR3 runs from the conserved cysteine through the conserved F or W. The order of the fields is D gene, CDR3 length, V gene, J gene, clone size, CDR3 protein, CDR3 DNA. The D gene is left open where the match is weak. Expanded clones are given a class, and other clones once, few, many or no size at all.

NA,14,TRBV7-9,TRBJ2-1,many,CASSLPGTHNEQFF,TGTGCCAGCAGCTTGCCCGGAACCCACAATGAGCAGTTCTTC
TRBD2,16,TRBV7-9,TRBJ2-1,many,CASSLGPTSGNIEQFF,TGTGCCAGCAGCTTAGGCCCGACTAGCGGGAACATTGAGCAGTTCTTC
NA,14,TRBV20-1,TRBJ2-2,few,CSARGRGYTGELFF,TGCAGTGCTAGAGGCCGGGGATACACCGGGGAGCTGTTTTTT
NA,11,TRBV28,TRBJ1-2,few,CASWTYYGYTF,TGTGCCAGCTGGACCTACTATGGCTACACCTTC
NA,15,TRBV6-5,TRBJ2-5,many,CASSYTPTGAETQYF,TGTGCCAGCAGTTATACCCCAACGGGGGCAGAGACCCAGTACTTC
NA,12,TRBV30,TRBJ2-5,many,CAWGGDQETQYF,TGTGCCTGGGGCGGTGACCAAGAGACCCAGTACTTC
TRBD1,16,TRBV3-1,TRBJ2-2,NA,CASSPGTGGDTGELFF,TGTGCCAGCAGCCCAGGAACAGGGGGAGACACCGGGGAGCTGTTTTTT
NA,15,TRBV3-1,TRBJ2-7,NA,CASSPWGFGEYEQYF,TGTGCCAGCAGCCCCTGGGGGTTCGGTGAGTACGAGCAGTACTTC
NA,15,TRBV4-1,TRBJ2-3,NA,CASSQVQDLTDTQYF,TGCGCCAGCAGCCAAGTACAGGACCTCACAGATACGCAGTATTTT
NA,13,TRBV27,TRBJ1-5,NA,CASSYAQGEPQHF,TGTGCCAGCAGTTATGCACAGGGAGAGCCCCAGCATTTT
TRBD1,19,TRBV7-8,TRBJ2-4,NA,CASSLALGGAMRSKNIQYF,TGTGCCAGCAGCTTAGCACTAGGGGGCGCGATGAGATCCAAAAACATTCAGTACTTC
NA,13,TRBV27,TRBJ2-1,many,CASSKRGKNEQFF,TGTGCCAGCAGCAAGAGGGGGAAGAATGAGCAGTTCTTC
NA,15,TRBV11-2,TRBJ2-1,many,CASSISGTLGDEQFF,TGTGCCAGCAGCATATCCGGGACTCTGGGCGATGAGCAGTTCTTC
TRBD1,17,TRBV15,TRBJ2-3,NA,CATSRDRDRVGTDTQYF,TGTGCCACCAGCAGAGACAGAGACAGGGTGGGGACAGATACGCAGTATTTT
TRBD2,12,TRBV12-3/TRBV12-4,TRBJ2-2,once,CAGGGDTGELFF,TGCGCCGGGGGGGGCGACACCGGGGAGCTGTTTTTT
TRBD2,18,TRBV9,TRBJ2-1,few,CASSVVSRLAGDYNEQFF,TGTGCCAGCAGCGTAGTAAGCAGACTAGCGGGAGATTACAATGAGCAGTTCTTC
NA,14,TRBV7-9,TRBJ1-1,many,CASSLAQEGTEAFF,TGTGCCAGCAGCTTAGCGCAGGAGGGTACTGAAGCTTTCTTT
NA,15,TRBV5-1,TRBJ2-3,NA,CASSLTGGVTDTQYF,TGCGCCAGCAGCTTGACTGGCGGGGTCACAGATACGCAGTATTTT
TRBD1,15,TRBV6-5,TRBJ2-1,few,CASSYNGQGDNEQFF,TGTGCCAGCAGTTACAACGGACAGGGGGACAATGAGCAGTTCTTC
TRBD1,14,TRBV6-6,TRBJ1-2,few,CASSYSTGGDGYTF,TGTGCCAGCAGTTACTCAACAGGGGGCGATGGCTACACCTTC
NA,14,TRBV28,TRBJ2-1,many,CASSLGFSENEQFF,TGTGCCAGCAGTTTAGGGTTCTCTGAGAATGAGCAGTTCTTC
NA,12,TRBV29-1,TRBJ1-3,NA,CSVPPTGHTIYF,TGCAGCGTCCCCCCCACGGGGCACACCATATATTTT
NA,16,TRBV27,TRBJ1-5,many,CASSFRGVGSNQPQHF,TGTGCCAGCAGTTTCCGGGGGGTCGGGAGCAATCAGCCCCAGCATTTT
NA,16,TRBV6-1,TRBJ2-3,few,CASSEGQEGVGNTQYF,TGTGCCAGCAGTGAAGGGCAGGAGGGAGTGGGAAATACGCAGTATTTT
TRBD1,16,TRBV7-9,TRBJ2-4,NA,CASSADRGLAKNIQYF,TGTGCCAGCAGCGCAGACAGGGGGCTAGCCAAAAACATTCAGTACTTC
NA,14,TRBV27,TRBJ1-1,many,CASSRGSPNTEAFF,TGTGCCAGCAGCCGCGGTTCCCCGAACACTGAAGCTTTCTTT
TRBD1,14,TRBV7-6,TRBJ2-1,NA,CASTGDRFYNEQFF,TGTGCCAGCACCGGGGACAGGTTTTACAATGAGCAGTTCTTC
NA,16,TRBV6-5,TRBJ2-7,many,CASSYSVGQKSYEQYF,TGTGCCAGCAGTTACTCGGTCGGTCAGAAGTCCTACGAGCAGTACTTC
NA,17,TRBV2,TRBJ1-5,many,CASSVRELRIGNQPQHF,TGTGCCAGCAGTGTCAGGGAGTTACGGATAGGCAATCAGCCCCAGCATTTT
NA,14,TRBV4-2,TRBJ2-5,few,CASSQGVLTETQYF,TGTGCCAGCAGCCAAGGAGTACTAACAGAGACCCAGTACTTC
NA,16,TRBV6-2/TRBV6-3,TRBJ1-2,few,CASSYSGPESDYGYTF,TGTGCCAGCAGTTACTCGGGACCGGAGAGCGACTATGGCTACACCTTC
NA,18,TRBV11-2,TRBJ2-3,many,CASSLASRLRGHTDTQYF,TGTGCCAGCAGCTTAGCGTCCCGCTTGCGGGGCCACACAGATACGCAGTATTTT
NA,15,TRBV7-6,TRBJ1-2,many,CASSLNGPREYGYTF,TGTGCCAGCAGCTTAAACGGACCAAGGGAGTATGGCTACACCTTC
NA,14,TRBV13,TRBJ1-2,few,CASSLIGGGYGYTF,TGTGCCAGCAGCTTAATAGGAGGAGGCTATGGCTACACCTTC
NA,14,TRBV5-5,TRBJ2-5,few,CASSWDRLKETQYF,TGTGCCAGCAGCTGGGACCGGCTAAAAGAGACCCAGTACTTC
TRBD1,15,TRBV2,TRBJ2-7,few,CASRKKGTGMYEQYF,TGTGCCAGCAGAAAGAAAGGGACAGGGATGTACGAGCAGTACTTC
TRBD1,15,TRBV27,TRBJ2-3,NA,CASSYPGQGLDTQYF,TGTGCCAGCAGTTATCCGGGACAGGGCTTAGATACGCAGTATTTT
NA,20,TRBV10-3,TRBJ2-2,few,CAISDSTGVLTPQNTGELFF,TGTGCCATCAGTGATAGTACAGGCGTCCTAACCCCCCAGAACACCGGGGAGCTGTTTTTT
TRBD1,18,TRBV6-1,TRBJ2-1,NA,CASSEARGTAFGKDEQFF,TGTGCCAGCAGTGAAGCGCGTGGGACAGCGTTCGGCAAGGATGAGCAGTTCTTC
TRBD1,14,TRBV24-1,TRBJ2-5,NA,CATSEGTGQETQYF,TGTGCCACCAGTGAGGGGACAGGGCAAGAGACCCAGTACTTC
NA,14,TRBV27,TRBJ2-1,NA,CASSFGVGDNEQFF,TGTGCCAGCAGTTTTGGAGTGGGGGACAATGAGCAGTTCTTC
NA,15,TRBV15,TRBJ2-1,few,CATSSQRGGNNEQFF,TGTGCCACCAGCAGCCAGCGAGGGGGAAACAATGAGCAGTTCTTC
TRBD2,14,TRBV7-9,TRBJ2-5,many,CASSPRAGVETQYF,TGTGCCAGCAGCCCCCGAGCGGGAGTAGAGACCCAGTACTTC